Below are 20 T cell receptor beta chains sequenced from a single sample in a study of beta chain features in type 1 diabetes. Broader study findings: A moderate, significant TCRB CDR3 shortening appeared in type 1 diabetes across four CD4+ subsets.

Their target antigens are unknown. What was sequenced were expressed TCRB transcripts, since all of the isolated RNA had been reverse transcribed. Sequenced by immunoSEQ multiplex PCR; TCRdb stores in-frame clones only, minus some. The data contain over 13,000 clones, around 69% of them singletons. Sample: stem cell memory CD4+ T cells from blood. These receptor sequences come from a young woman with type 1 diabetes.

This chain joins TRBV5-4 and TRBJ2-5, with TRBD1 as a possible D gene (6 bases). Deletions cut 2 bases from V and 5 bases from J, with 10 bases between. CDR3 length equals 13 residues. The germline gives CDR1 SGHNT, CDR2 YYREEE (reference sequence). Here the CDR3 DNA reads TGTGCCAGCAGCTTCACAGGGTGGGAGACCCAGTACTTC. Protein product: CASSFTGWETQYF.

This clone was seen more than once but under ten times. The CDR3 nucleotides are TGCGCCAGCAGCTTACTCCCCGTCGGTTCACCCCTCCACTTT. It yields the protein CASSLLPVGSPLHF. This sequence joins TRBV5-1 and TRBJ1-6, with D unresolved. The V gene's germline CDR1 is SGHRS and CDR2 YFSETQ. This CDR3 is 14 amino acids long. Between the trimmed V and J ends, which lost 2 bases and 9 bases, there was a span of 12 bases. Complete variable domain (other parts from reference TRBV5-1 and TRBJ1-6): KAGVTQTPRYLIKTRGQQVTLSCSPISGHRSVSWYQQTPGQGLQFLFEYFSETQRNKGNFPGRFSGRQFSNSRSEMNVSTLELGDSALYLCASSLLPVGSPLHFGNGTRLTVT.

This clone appeared a few times. DNA for the CDR3: TGTGCCAGCAGCGCCGGAGCAGGGGGCGCAGGGTCCTATGGCTACACCTTC. This encodes CASSAGAGGAGSYGYTF. The gene calls are TRBV7-7 and TRBJ1-2, with 8 bases that match TRBD1. This CDR3 comprises 17 residues. Germline V gene sequence: CDR1 SSHAT, CDR2 FNYEAQ (reference sequence). The ends lost 5 bases at V and 4 bases at J; junction bases unmatched: 15. The full variable domain, completed using reference TRBV7-7 and TRBJ1-2, is GAGVSQSPRYKVTKRGQDVTLRCDPISSHATLYWYQQALGQGPEFLTYFNYEAQPDKSGLPSDRFSAERPEGSISTLTIQRTEQRDSAMYRCASSAGAGGAGSYGYTFGSGTRLTVV.

This chain uses TRBV11-3 with TRBJ1-2, with unresolved D. V was cut by 4 bases and J by 9 bases, with 9 bases left in between. There are 11 residues in the CDR3. Germline V CDR1 and CDR2: SGHNT, YENEEA. The CDR3 nucleotides read TGTGCCAGCAGCTCCGGTTCTCGCTACACCTTC. Its protein is CASSSGSRYTF.

This clone has only a few counts. The genes are TRBV7-2 and TRBJ2-6, with a possible D match to TRBD1 (5 bases). Germline V gene data show CDR1 as SGHTA and CDR2 as FQGNSA. Between the trimmed V and J ends, which lost 5 bases and 1 base, there was a span of 18 bases. The CDR3 runs to 18 residues. CDR3 residues: CASSLRVPSGSGANVLTF. The CDR3, as DNA: TGTGCCAGCAGCCTAAGGGTTCCTTCAGGGTCTGGGGCCAACGTCCTGACTTTC.

The chain joins TRBV27 to TRBJ2-7; tentative D call: TRBD2 (7 bases). Looked up from germline, CDR1 is MNHEY and CDR2 is SMNVEV (reference sequence). This CDR3 spans 18 amino acids. The germline V and J ends were trimmed by 5 bases and 0 bases, with 23 bases remaining between them. Here the CDR3 reads CASSPRGVGQTRSYEQYF. Here the CDR3 DNA reads TGTGCCAGCAGTCCCCGGGGGGTCGGACAGACTCGCTCCTACGAGCAGTACTTC.

This sequence joins TRBV7-9 and TRBJ2-2; D perhaps matches TRBD2 (5 bases). From germline, CDR1 is SEHNR and CDR2 FQNEAQ (reference sequence). The CDR3 sequence is 17 residues long. The ends were cut back, 5 bases at V and 2 bases at J, with 18 bases in the middle. For the CDR3, the DNA is TGTGCCAGCAGCCCTCCCGGGATCGGATCAAACACCGGGGAGCTGTTTTTT. Its protein product is CASSPPGIGSNTGELFF.

The chain has TRBV7-9 and TRBJ2-5, with TRBD1 as a possible D gene (5 bases). The J call is in doubt because the DNA end fits TRBJ2-7 better. This CDR3 is 15 amino acids long. Per germline, CDR1 SEHNR and CDR2 FQNEAQ (reference sequence). The CDR3 loop reads CASSFLPGPSYEQYF. Written as DNA, the CDR3 is TGTGCCAGCAGCTTTCTACCAGGGCCGTCCTACGAGCAGTACTTC.

The chain has TRBV5-1 and TRBJ1-1; D gene unclear. Trimming shortened V by 0 bases and J by 5 bases, and 8 bases separated the two germline ends. Germline values: CDR1 SGHRS, CDR2 YFSETQ. CDR3 size: 13 residues. The CDR3 sequence is CASSLVGRTEAFF. The CDR3 DNA is TGCGCCAGCAGCTTGGTGGGGAGGACTGAAGCTTTCTTT.

The chain recombines TRBV6-1 with TRBJ2-7, with D maybe TRBD1 (6 bases). The CDR3 loop spans 13 amino acids. Germline assignment: CDR1 MNHNS and CDR2 SASEGT. The V end was cut by 5 bases, the J end by 3 bases, with 11 bases between. CDR3: CASSMTGYYEQYF. CDR3 nucleotides: TGTGCCAGCAGTATGACAGGCTACTACGAGCAGTACTTC.

The chain uses TRBV27 and TRBJ2-1, with 9 bases lining up with TRBD2. This CDR3 is built from 17 residues. The ends lost 0 bases at V and 3 bases at J; junction bases unmatched: 6. Germline V gene lookup returns CDR1 MNHEY and CDR2 SMNVEV (reference sequence). The CDR3 reads CASSLSFAGGNYNEQFF. In nucleotides, the CDR3 is TGTGCCAGCAGTTTATCCTTCGCGGGAGGGAACTACAATGAGCAGTTCTTC.

This clone has a handful of counts. This chain joins TRBV6-6 and TRBJ2-3, with D maybe TRBD1 (6 bases). The CDR3 length is 16 residues. Germline loops: CDR1 MNHNY, CDR2 SVGAGI (reference sequence). V was cut by 10 bases and J by 5 bases, with 25 bases left in between. The CDR3 DNA follows: TGTGCCACCATGAATTACAGGGTGGGTACTGGAGATACGCAGTATTTT. This encodes CATMNYRVGTGDTQYF.

The CDR3 bases are TGTGCCAGCTCACCGTCGACAGGGTTAATGAACACTGAAGCTTTCTTT. It encodes CASSPSTGLMNTEAFF. This chain uses TRBV18 with TRBJ1-1, with 7 bases lining up with TRBD1. The CDR3 consists of 16 residues. V dropped 3 bases and J dropped 0; count of bases not matched to a gene: 7. Germline CDR1 KGHSH, CDR2 LQKENI.

This chain uses TRBV11-2 with TRBJ2-3, with 8 bases matching TRBD2. The trim removed 5 bases at V and 1 base at J, leaving 5 bases unmatched. This CDR3 is 15 amino acids long. From germline, CDR1 is SGHAT and CDR2 FQNNGV. As DNA, the CDR3 is TGTGCCAGCAGCCCCGGACTAGCCGGCACAGATACGCAGTATTTT. It translates to CASSPGLAGTDTQYF.

This chain uses TRBV10-3 with TRBJ2-3, with D maybe TRBD2 (5 bases). The germline CDR1 and CDR2 sequences are ENHRY and SYGVKD. The CDR3 sequence is 14 residues long. V was pared by 5 bases and J by 2 bases, with 11 bases between. CDR3 DNA sequence: TGTGCCATCAGTAGCGGCGTCTTCACAGATACGCAGTATTTT. Translated: CAISSGVFTDTQYF.

The V and J genes are TRBV2 and TRBJ2-2, with a possible D match to TRBD2 (6 bases). The CDR3 has 13 residues. Trimming removed 8 bases at V and 6 bases at J, with 13 bases between. Germline CDR1 is SNHLY and CDR2 is FYNNEI. The CDR3 coding sequence is TGTGCCAGCGGGAGACTAGAGTCCGGGGAGCTGTTTTTT. Translation: CASGRLESGELFF.

This chain joins TRBV4-2 and TRBJ2-1, with D tentatively TRBD2 (5 bases). This CDR3 has 13 amino acids. Trimming stripped 5 bases from V and 6 bases from J, with 11 bases between. Looked up from germline, CDR1 is LGHNA and CDR2 is YNFKEQ. The CDR3 loop reads CASSSPGVNEQFF. CDR3 in DNA: TGTGCCAGCAGCTCACCCGGGGTCAATGAGCAGTTCTTC.

V usage is TRBV5-1 and J usage is TRBJ2-5; TRBD1 matches at 8 bases. CDR3 length: 15 residues. Germline V gene sequence: CDR1 SGHRS, CDR2 YFSETQ. V trimming: 0 bases; J trimming: 5 bases; junction bases outside the gene matches: 6. CDR3 sequence: CASSLGRGLQETQYF. CDR3 sequence (DNA): TGCGCCAGCAGCTTGGGCAGGGGGCTACAGGAGACCCAGTACTTC.

V and J are TRBV11-3 and TRBJ2-1, with TRBD2 matching 10 bases. Germline V gene lookup returns CDR1 SGHNT and CDR2 YENEEA. The length of the CDR3 is 16 residues. V trimming: 5 bases; J trimming: 4 bases; junction bases outside the gene matches: 8. DNA for the CDR3: TGTGCCAGCAGCGCAGTAGCGGGGGGTTCTTACAATGAGCAGTTCTTC. Translating it yields CASSAVAGGSYNEQFF.

The chain uses TRBV29-1 and TRBJ2-1; 10 bases align to TRBD2. CDR3 length: 15 amino acids. Germline V gene lookup returns CDR1 SQVTM and CDR2 ANQGSEA. V shed 5 bases, J shed 9 bases, and the junction held 13 bases outside the gene matches. CDR3 residues: CSVQVTSGRASEQFF. The CDR3 DNA sequence: TGCAGCGTTCAAGTAACCAGCGGGAGGGCCTCTGAGCAGTTCTTC.